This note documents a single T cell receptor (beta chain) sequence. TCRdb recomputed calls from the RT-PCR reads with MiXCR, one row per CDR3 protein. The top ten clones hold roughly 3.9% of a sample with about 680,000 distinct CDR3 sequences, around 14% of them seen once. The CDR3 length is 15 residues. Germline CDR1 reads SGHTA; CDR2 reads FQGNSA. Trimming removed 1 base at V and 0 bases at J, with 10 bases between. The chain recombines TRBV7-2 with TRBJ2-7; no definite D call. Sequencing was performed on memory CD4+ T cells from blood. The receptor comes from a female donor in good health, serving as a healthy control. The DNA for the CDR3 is TGTGCCAGCAGCTTAGGCCATCTCCTCTCCTACGAGCAGTACTTC. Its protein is CASSLGHLLSYEQYF. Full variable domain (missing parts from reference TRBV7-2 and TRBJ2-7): GAGVSQSPSNKVTEKGKDVELRCDPISGHTALYWYRQSLGQGLEFLIYFQGNSAPDKSGLPSDRFSAERTGGSVSTLTIQRTQQEDSAVYLCASSLGHLLSYEQYFGPGTRLTVT.